These 29 T cell receptor beta chains share one sample of origin, sequenced in a study of blood T cell repertoires in COVID-19. TCRdb keeps only in-frame clones here, not all; method: immunoSEQ multiplex PCR. The repertoire holds approximately 380,000 clones, 88% seen once, with 0.9% to 1.5% in the top ten. What was sequenced was PBMCs or T cells enriched from blood (not recorded which). These receptors originate from a woman between 18 and 30 years old who had recovered from COVID-19.

The chain couples TRBV7-2 to TRBJ2-1; D possibly corresponds to TRBD1 (5 bases). The germline V and J ends were trimmed by 5 bases and 5 bases, with 22 bases remaining between them. The CDR3 runs 17 residues. Germline lookup yields CDR1 SGHTA and CDR2 FQGNSA. CDR3 in DNA: TGTGCCAGCAGCCCAACACAGGTCCCCTTACCCCACAATGAGCAGTTCTTC. Amino acid sequence: CASSPTQVPLPHNEQFF.

This clone was detected once. The rearrangement uses TRBV11-3 and TRBJ1-5; D is uncertain. Trimming took off 3 bases at V and 1 base at J, with 10 bases between the two ends. This CDR3 is 15 amino acids long. Germline CDR1 SGHNT, CDR2 YENEEA. CDR3 amino acids: CASSFHNTSNQPQHF. The DNA of the CDR3 is TGTGCCAGCAGCTTTCATAACACCAGCAATCAGCCCCAGCATTTT.

This clone was seen a handful of times. This chain joins TRBV25-1 and TRBJ1-5, with a tentative D call TRBD1 (5 bases). V lost 4 bases to trimming and J lost 5 bases, with 12 bases between them. CDR1 and CDR2 (germline): MGHDK, SYGVNS. This CDR3 is 14 amino acids long. The CDR3 reads CASSGAGLYQPQHF. The CDR3, as DNA: TGTGCCAGCAGTGGGGCAGGGTTGTATCAGCCCCAGCATTTT.

V gene TRBV7-8 combines with J gene TRBJ2-5, with 7 bases aligning to TRBD2. Trimming cost V 1 base and J 8 bases; bases outside gene matches: 7. The CDR3 has 14 residues. The germline V gene encodes CDR1 SGHVS and CDR2 FQNEAQ. The CDR3 reads CASSLDGGIPTQYF. The CDR3 bases are TGTGCCAGCAGCTTAGACGGGGGGATCCCCACCCAGTACTTC.

The chain uses TRBV29-1 and TRBJ2-1; D is undetermined. V was trimmed by 4 bases and J by 1 base, leaving 8 bases between them. In germline, CDR1 is SQVTM, CDR2 ANQGSEA. The CDR3 is 13 residues long. The CDR3 here is CSVVLRSYNEQFF. Written as DNA, the CDR3 is TGCAGCGTTGTCCTAAGATCCTACAATGAGCAGTTCTTC.

The J gene is TRBJ1-4, the V gene TRBV29-1; no clear D gene. The ends were cut back, 7 bases at V and 1 base at J, with 4 bases in the middle. CDR1 SQVTM and CDR2 ANQGSEA come from the germline V gene. CDR3 length: 11 residues. CDR3 sequence reads: CSAQTNEKLFF. CDR3 sequence (DNA): TGCAGCGCCCAAACTAATGAAAAACTGTTTTTT. Looking up the rest from reference TRBV29-1 and TRBJ1-4 gives the full variable domain: SAVISQKPSRDICQRGTSLTIQCQVDSQVTMMFWYRQQPGQSLTLIATANQGSEATYESGFVIDKFPISRPNLTFSTLTVSNMSPEDSSIYLCSAQTNEKLFFGSGTQLSVL.

The chain combines TRBV6-6 with TRBJ1-1; 11 bases agree with TRBD1. The CDR3 extends over 19 amino acids. The germline gives CDR1 MNHNY, CDR2 SVGAGI (reference sequence). V shed 5 bases and J 4 bases; nucleotides not matched to a gene: 18. CDR3: CASSLHGRRDRGSGTEAFF. DNA for the CDR3: TGTGCCAGCAGTCTACACGGACGCCGGGACAGGGGGAGCGGCACTGAAGCTTTCTTT.

The chain recombines TRBV10-3 with TRBJ1-6; 7 bases match TRBD1. Germline trimming cut 4 bases from V and 6 bases from J; bases unmatched to any gene: 0. This CDR3 contains 13 residues. Germline values: CDR1 ENHRY, CDR2 SYGVKD. CDR3: CAISGTGNSPLHF. Here the CDR3 DNA reads TGTGCCATCAGTGGGACAGGTAATTCACCCCTCCACTTT.

The CDR3 loop is CASSLVNSHYGYTF. The DNA of the CDR3 is TGTGCCAGCAGCTTAGTTAACAGTCACTATGGCTACACCTTC. The rearrangement joins TRBV5-5 to TRBJ1-2, with D unclear. The CDR3 totals 14 residues. Germline CDR1 is SGHKS and CDR2 is YYEKEE (reference sequence). V was cut by 2 bases and J by 3 bases, with 11 bases left in between. The full variable domain, rest sourced from reference TRBV5-5 and TRBJ1-2, is DAGVTQSPTHLIKTRGQQVTLRCSPISGHKSVSWYQQVLGQGPQFIFQYYEKEERGRGNFPDRFSARQFPNYSSELNVNALLLGDSALYLCASSLVNSHYGYTFGSGTRLTVV.

This rearrangement joins TRBV6-2 or TRBV6-3 to TRBJ1-3; TRBD1 is a possible D gene (6 bases). CDR1 is MNHEY and CDR2 is SVGEGT in the germline V gene. The V end was cut by 2 bases, the J end by 0 bases, with 11 bases between. The CDR3 contains 16 residues. The CDR3 here is CASSYRDIRSGNTIYF. The CDR3 DNA is TGTGCCAGCAGTTACCGGGACATACGCTCTGGAAACACCATATATTTT.

The rearrangement uses TRBV19 and TRBJ1-1; perhaps TRBD1 as D (6 bases). Between the trimmed V and J ends, which lost 6 bases and 3 bases, there was a span of 14 bases. There are 14 residues in the CDR3. The V gene's germline CDR1 is LNHDA and CDR2 SQIVND (reference sequence). CDR3 coding DNA: TGTGCCAGTAGCCAATACAGGGTTTACACTGAAGCTTTCTTT. The encoded protein is CASSQYRVYTEAFF. The whole variable domain, filled in from reference TRBV19 and TRBJ1-1, reads DGGITQSPKYLFRKEGQNVTLSCEQNLNHDAMYWYRQDPGQGLRLIYYSQIVNDFQKGDIAEGYSVSREKKESFPLTVTSAQKNPTAFYLCASSQYRVYTEAFFGQGTRLTVV.

J is TRBJ2-7 and V is TRBV19; 10 bases align to TRBD1. The junction had 7 bases not matched to a gene; V was cut back by 5 bases and J by 6 bases. Germline V lookup: CDR1 LNHDA, CDR2 SQIVND (reference sequence). This CDR3 contains 14 residues. CDR3 residues: CASSPTGGRGEQYF. The CDR3 DNA follows: TGTGCCAGTAGTCCGACAGGGGGCCGGGGCGAGCAGTACTTC.

The chain joins TRBV7-2 to TRBJ1-4; maybe TRBD1 (5 bases). Trimming took 3 bases from V and 2 from J, leaving 16 bases between them. Per germline, CDR1 SGHTA and CDR2 FQGNSA. The CDR3 totals 17 residues. CDR3 region: CASSLAGGWATNEKLFF. In nucleotides, the CDR3 is TGTGCCAGCAGCTTGGCGGGGGGATGGGCGACTAATGAAAAACTGTTTTTT.

V is TRBV6-5 and J is TRBJ1-4, with 9 bases fitting TRBD1. Germline CDR1 MNHEY, CDR2 SVGAGI. CDR3 length: 14 amino acids. J lost 7 bases, V lost 6 bases, and 6 bases had no gene match. The DNA of the CDR3 is TGTGCCAGCAGGGACAGGGGAGTCCTTGAAAAACTGTTTTTT. Protein sequence: CASRDRGVLEKLFF.

In its sample, this clone was seen once. The chain links TRBV10-2 to TRBJ2-5, with 7 bases aligning to TRBD2. Per the germline V gene, CDR1 is WSHSY and CDR2 is SAAADI. The length of the CDR3 is 14 residues. V lost 1 base, J lost 1 base, and 0 bases stayed unmatched. Written as DNA, the CDR3 is TGCGCCAGCAGTGAGTGGGGGGGCCAAGAGACCCAGTACTTC. The encoded protein is CASSEWGGQETQYF.

This chain joins TRBV12-5 and TRBJ1-5; tentative D call: TRBD1 (6 bases). CDR1 is LGHNT, CDR2 FRNRAP, per germline. The CDR3 has 20 amino acids. Between the trimmed V and J ends, which lost 1 base and 5 bases, there was a span of 27 bases. DNA for the CDR3: TGTGCTAGTGGTTTGGCCCCGCTCCTCGGGGGGCCCTACTATTATCAGCCCCAGCATTTT. It is translated as CASGLAPLLGGPYYYQPQHF.

This clone occurred a few times. J is TRBJ1-2 and V is TRBV19; D is perhaps TRBD1 (6 bases). V was clipped by 2 bases and J by 3 bases, with 13 bases between them. Germline assignment: CDR1 LNHDA and CDR2 SQIVND (reference sequence). The CDR3 totals 15 residues. The CDR3 DNA sequence: TGTGCCAGTAGTATAATACAGGGTTCTTACTATGGCTACACCTTC. It yields the protein CASSIIQGSYYGYTF.

CDR3 sequence (DNA): TGTGCCAGCAGTGAAGCGGGACAGGGGTGGGATGAGCAGTTCTTC. As protein: CASSEAGQGWDEQFF. The chain uses TRBV2 and TRBJ2-1; 10 positions agree with TRBD1. The CDR3 is 15 residues long. Unmatched junction bases numbered 4, after V lost 0 bases and J lost 8 bases. Germline CDR1 SNHLY, CDR2 FYNNEI. Full variable domain (rest looked up from reference TRBV2 and TRBJ2-1): EPEVTQTPSHQVTQMGQEVILRCVPISNHLYFYWYRQILGQKVEFLVSFYNNEISEKSEIFDDQFSVERPDGSNFTLKIRSTKLEDSAMYFCASSEAGQGWDEQFFGPGTRLTVL.

This rearrangement joins TRBV2 to TRBJ1-2, with 8 bases aligning to TRBD1. CDR3 length: 12 residues. The V and J ends lost 7 bases and 5 bases, in that order; junction bases with no gene match: 3. The V gene's germline CDR1 is SNHLY and CDR2 FYNNEI. CDR3 protein: CASTTGGYGYTF. The CDR3, as DNA: TGTGCCAGCACCACAGGGGGGTATGGCTACACCTTC. The whole variable domain, filled in from reference TRBV2 and TRBJ1-2, reads EPEVTQTPSHQVTQMGQEVILRCVPISNHLYFYWYRQILGQKVEFLVSFYNNEISEKSEIFDDQFSVERPDGSNFTLKIRSTKLEDSAMYFCASTTGGYGYTFGSGTRLTVV.

This chain joins TRBV29-1 and TRBJ2-3, with D perhaps TRBD1 (5 bases). In germline, CDR1 is SQVTM, CDR2 ANQGSEA. The CDR3 is 14 amino acids. V gave up 1 base and J gave up 5 bases, with 13 bases separating them. CDR3 DNA sequence: TGCAGCGTTGAAGGGGGCAGGGCCCAAGATACGCAGTATTTT. Protein sequence: CSVEGGRAQDTQYF.

The chain combines TRBV7-9 with TRBJ2-1, with 7 nucleotides matching TRBD2. This CDR3 region has 15 residues. V trimming: 5 bases; J trimming: 0 bases; junction bases outside the gene matches: 4. The V gene's germline CDR1 is SEHNR and CDR2 FQNEAQ (reference sequence). Written as DNA, the CDR3 is TGTGCCAGCAGCACAGCGGGGATCTCCTACAATGAGCAGTTCTTC. Translated: CASSTAGISYNEQFF.

The rearrangement uses TRBV21-1 and TRBJ2-3; the D segment call TRBD1 is taken from the table without a DNA check. TRBV21-1 is tagged as a pseudogene. CDR3 length: 16 amino acids. The CDR3 DNA reads as TGTGCCAGCAGCAAAGACAACAGCCTATGCACAGATACGCAGTATTTT. It encodes CASSKDNSLCTDTQYF.

The chain recombines TRBV7-9 with TRBJ1-1, with 7 bases identical to TRBD1. V dropped 5 bases and J dropped 2; count of bases not matched to a gene: 5. The germline CDR1 and CDR2 sequences are SEHNR and FQNEAQ (reference sequence). This CDR3 region has 14 residues. This chain's CDR3 is CASSRDSDNTEAFF. For the CDR3, the DNA is TGTGCCAGCAGCCGGGACAGTGATAACACTGAAGCTTTCTTT.

This clone was counted a single time. The chain joins TRBV5-5 to TRBJ2-1; possible D gene TRBD2, 5 bases. V was shortened by 5 bases and J by 5 bases, with 11 bases between the two germline ends. The CDR3 has 13 amino acids. The germline V gene encodes CDR1 SGHKS and CDR2 YYEKEE (reference sequence). The CDR3, as DNA: TGTGCCAGCAGTGCGGGTGTAGACAATGAGCAGTTCTTC. Residues: CASSAGVDNEQFF.

This chain links TRBV29-1 with TRBJ2-3, with 7 bases lining up with TRBD2. Germline-derived CDR1 and CDR2 are SQVTM and ANQGSEA. This CDR3 is built from 20 residues. V lost 4 bases to trimming and J lost 3 bases; unmatched junction nucleotides: 25. CDR3 in amino acids: CSVVVEPYPLPRLATDTQYF. CDR3 sequence (DNA): TGCAGCGTTGTAGTTGAGCCGTATCCTTTGCCGAGACTAGCAACAGATACGCAGTATTTT.

This rearrangement joins TRBV6-2 or TRBV6-3 to TRBJ1-1; a weak D match, TRBD1 (5 bases). The V gene lost 2 bases and the J gene lost 3 bases, with 7 bases spanning the gap. The CDR3 is made up of 13 amino acids. The germline V gene encodes CDR1 MNHEY and CDR2 SVGEGT. CDR3 sequence: CASSYDRYTEAFF. The CDR3 DNA follows: TGTGCCAGCAGTTACGACAGATACACTGAAGCTTTCTTT.

This chain connects TRBV19 to TRBJ1-1; D gene unclear. The length of the CDR3 is 13 residues. Per germline, CDR1 LNHDA and CDR2 SQIVND (reference sequence). V was cut by 5 bases and J by 1 base, with 8 bases left in between. The CDR3 DNA sequence: TGTGCCAGTAGTCGTACCAGGAACACTGAAGCTTTCTTT. Translated: CASSRTRNTEAFF.

The chain employs TRBV19 and TRBJ2-7; TRBD2 agrees at 12 bases. CDR3 length: 24 residues. Germline V gives CDR1 LNHDA, CDR2 SQIVND (reference sequence). Trimming took 3 bases from V and 0 from J; bases not matched to a gene: 27. CDR3 sequence reads: CASSMKLTGAGLAGPIIRSYEQYF. The CDR3 DNA reads as TGTGCCAGTAGTATGAAGTTAACAGGGGCTGGACTAGCGGGGCCGATAATCCGCTCCTACGAGCAGTACTTC. The whole variable domain, filled in from reference TRBV19 and TRBJ2-7, reads DGGITQSPKYLFRKEGQNVTLSCEQNLNHDAMYWYRQDPGQGLRLIYYSQIVNDFQKGDIAEGYSVSREKKESFPLTVTSAQKNPTAFYLCASSMKLTGAGLAGPIIRSYEQYFGPGTRLTVT.

The chain recombines TRBV30 with TRBJ2-7, with 9 bases aligning to TRBD2. Per the germline V gene, CDR1 is GTSNPN and CDR2 is SVGIG (reference sequence). V was pared by 7 bases and J by 0 bases, with 4 bases of the junction left unmatched. This CDR3 contains 13 residues. CDR3 in DNA: TGTGCCTCCCTAGCGGGAAGCTCCTACGAGCAGTACTTC. This sequence encodes CASLAGSSYEQYF.